This TCR beta chain is from a study of OX40 agonist ivuxolimab in advanced cancers. In the study overall: The eligibility criteria allowed prior anti-PD-1, anti-PD-L1 or anti-CTLA-4 therapy, and around 40% had some.

This table comes from immunoSEQ multiplex PCR, and its TCRdb copy is limited to in-frame clones, with some not included. This table holds around 110,000 clones, approximately 90% found once. A note on this clone: Its antigen is unknown.

Study observations and caveats: Partial responders dosed at 0.1-3.0 mg/kg displayed clonal expansion ranking among the lowest.

Trimming stripped 7 bases from V and 0 bases from J, with 13 bases between. CDR3 length: 14 amino acids. Germline CDR1 reads MNHNS; CDR2 reads SASEGT. Autoimmune disease history or systemic immunosuppression excluded patients. Sampling times: baseline, cycle 4 day 1, cycle 7 day 1. The chain links TRBV6-1 to TRBJ2-7, with D unresolved. The receptor comes from an adult with an advanced solid tumor such as melanoma, head and neck, liver or kidney cancer. The sequencing here drew on CD4+ or CD8+ T cells sorted from blood, taken in a trial of the OX40 agonist ivuxolimab. The CDR3 here is CASIISVYSYEQYF. CDR3 sequence (DNA): TGTGCCAGCATAATAAGTGTATACTCCTACGAGCAGTACTTC.